Each of the 28 T cell receptor beta chains below was sequenced from the same sample in a study of a mutant IDH1 vaccine in newly diagnosed glioma. These receptors' targets are unknown. Regarding time point: week 35, safety follow-up. Each dose of the vaccine consisted of 300 ug of mutant IDH1 20-mer peptide, with topical imiquimod. Sequencing was performed with immunoSEQ multiplex PCR; in TCRdb, only in-frame clones are kept and a portion is missing. Of fewer than 70,000 clones listed, about 88% were seen once; the top ten hold 2%. Here the sequenced sample was PBMCs, taken from a glioma patient whose treatment included an IDH1 peptide vaccine. The receptors originated from a man aged 25 to 40 with glioma.

The chain recombines TRBV5-6 with TRBJ1-2, with TRBD1 matching over 7 bases. V lost 1 base and J lost 8; bases outside the gene matches: 8. This CDR3 contains 14 residues. The germline V gene has CDR1 SGHDT and CDR2 YYEEEE. CDR3 protein: CASSLRQGVRGYTF. CDR3 coding DNA: TGTGCCAGCAGCTTGAGACAGGGTGTCCGGGGCTACACCTTC.

The chain has TRBV18 and TRBJ1-4, with D hard to call. Germline V gene sequence: CDR1 KGHSH, CDR2 LQKENI. Trimming pared 5 bases from V and 8 bases from J, leaving 12 bases between. The CDR3 spans 13 residues. CDR3: CASSTGSLEKLFF. The CDR3 DNA follows: TGTGCCAGCTCAACTGGGTCACTAGAAAAACTGTTTTTT.

J is TRBJ2-5 and V is TRBV27; D is undetermined. The CDR3 has 11 amino acids. V shed 3 bases and J shed 6 bases, with 5 bases lying between them. CDR1 MNHEY and CDR2 SMNVEV come from the germline V gene (reference sequence). CDR3 amino acids: CASSFGKTQYF. The CDR3 DNA reads as TGTGCCAGCAGTTTCGGCAAGACCCAGTACTTC.

The gene calls are TRBV28 and TRBJ1-1; 7 nucleotides align to TRBD1. The germline CDR1 and CDR2 sequences are MDHEN and SYDVKM. The V segment lost 5 bases and the J segment 4 bases; nucleotides outside the gene matches: 10. The CDR3 consists of 15 residues. The CDR3 DNA reads as TGTGCCAGCAGTATATTACAGGGGATAGGCACTGAAGCTTTCTTT. Its protein is CASSILQGIGTEAFF.

The chain links TRBV6-5 to TRBJ2-3; a possible D gene is TRBD2 (7 bases). The CDR3 extends over 15 amino acids. Germline CDR1 MNHEY, CDR2 SVGAGI. The V and J ends lost 6 bases and 3 bases respectively, with 16 bases between them. The CDR3 DNA reads TGTGCCAGCAGCCGGAGGGGGGGGGCGACAGATACGCAGTATTTT. Protein: CASSRRGGATDTQYF.

This clone has just a few counts. This chain uses TRBV2 with TRBJ2-5, with TRBD2 identical over 10 bases. Germline V CDR1 and CDR2: SNHLY, FYNNEI. J gave up 7 bases and V 2 bases, and 1 base lay outside the gene matches. The CDR3 runs to 13 residues. The chain's CDR3 is CASSEKREGTQYF. The CDR3 bases are TGTGCCAGCAGTGAAAAGCGGGAGGGGACCCAGTACTTC.

This chain links TRBV5-8 with TRBJ1-4; D is undetermined. Germline V gene lookup returns CDR1 SGHTS and CDR2 YDEGEE. V lost 2 bases to trimming and J lost 6 bases, with 17 bases between them. The CDR3 covers 16 residues. CDR3 loop: CASSFNVVWRDEKLFF. The CDR3 DNA follows: TGTGCCAGCAGCTTTAATGTGGTATGGCGGGATGAAAAACTGTTTTTT.

As regards this clone: Germline and junction disagree at one end, which may indicate a read error. The rearrangement joins TRBV5-4 to TRBJ1-4, with D maybe TRBD1 (6 bases). The length of the CDR3 is 16 residues. Germline values: CDR1 SGHNT, CDR2 YYREEE (reference sequence). The CDR3 region has the DNA TGTGCCAGCAGCTTGTCTAGGGAAACCGGGACACAAAATCTGTTTTTT. It yields the protein CASSLSRETGTQNLFF.

CDR3 sequence (DNA): TGTGCCAGCAGTTACCACAGGGGGCGGTACGAGCAGTACTTC. It encodes CASSYHRGRYEQYF. The J gene is TRBJ2-7, the V gene TRBV6-6, with 9 bases aligning to TRBD1. V dropped 2 bases and J dropped 4; count of bases not matched to a gene: 3. From germline, CDR1 is MNHNY and CDR2 SVGAGI (reference sequence). The CDR3 consists of 14 residues.

V gene TRBV7-3 combines with J gene TRBJ2-1; 11 bases are shared with TRBD2. The CDR3 length is 14 residues. V dropped 5 bases and J dropped 8; count of bases not matched to a gene: 5. Germline-derived CDR1 and CDR2 are SGHTA and FQGTGA. This chain's CDR3 is CASSPGTSGDEQFF. The CDR3 DNA sequence: TGTGCCAGCAGCCCAGGGACTAGCGGTGATGAGCAGTTCTTC.

The chain has TRBV13 and TRBJ1-2, with 11 positions matching TRBD1. Trimming at V came to 4 bases and at J to 7 bases, leaving 8 bases not matched to a gene. Germline loops: CDR1 PRHDT, CDR2 FYEKMQ (reference sequence). This CDR3 is 15 amino acids long. The CDR3 spells CASSYWTGGASGYTF. As DNA, the CDR3 is TGTGCCAGCAGCTACTGGACAGGGGGCGCATCTGGCTACACCTTC.

CDR3 loop: CASSLIQGALNGYTF. The CDR3 bases are TGTGCCAGCAGCCTAATACAGGGGGCGCTCAATGGCTACACCTTC. The chain couples TRBV7-2 to TRBJ1-2, with TRBD1 matching over 9 bases. The CDR3 length is 15 residues. Germline loops: CDR1 SGHTA, CDR2 FQGNSA. Losses at the gene ends were 5 bases for V and 6 bases for J; bases not matched to a gene: 10.

The chain is built from TRBV7-2 and TRBJ2-1; D might be TRBD2 (6 bases). Per germline, CDR1 SGHTA and CDR2 FQGNSA. V lost 5 bases, J lost 2 bases, and 16 bases lay in between. CDR3 length equals 16 residues. CDR3 amino acids: CASSPAGSGTYNEQFF. In DNA form, the CDR3 reads TGTGCCAGCAGCCCTGCGGGATCGGGGACCTACAATGAGCAGTTCTTC.

As regards this clone: The sample contains more than one DNA sequence encoding this CDR3. The chain recombines TRBV2 with TRBJ1-5; TRBD1 might be the D (6 bases). The CDR3 runs to 15 residues. V lost 0 bases and J 6 bases, leaving 12 bases between the germline ends. Per germline, CDR1 SNHLY and CDR2 FYNNEI. CDR3 nucleotides: TGTGCCAGCAGTGAAGCGCGGGGGGCAGGTCAGCCCCAGCATTTT. Its protein is CASSEARGAGQPQHF.

The chain is built from TRBV11-2 and TRBJ2-2; D is uncertain. The CDR3 extends over 16 amino acids. Germline-derived CDR1 and CDR2 are SGHAT and FQNNGV. Trimming pared 5 bases from V and 6 bases from J, leaving 19 bases between. CDR3 DNA sequence: TGTGCCAGCAGCCCTACGGTGGGGTATTCACCCGGGGAGCTGTTTTTT. Translation: CASSPTVGYSPGELFF. The full variable domain, its missing parts supplied by reference TRBV11-2 and TRBJ2-2, is EAGVAQSPRYKIIEKRQSVAFWCNPISGHATLYWYQQILGQGPKLLIQFQNNGVVDDSQLPKDRFSAERLKGVDSTLKIQPAKLEDSAVYLCASSPTVGYSPGELFFGEGSRLTVL.

The chain joins TRBV4-3 to TRBJ2-5; D perhaps matches TRBD2 (7 bases). This CDR3 has 14 amino acids. Per germline, CDR1 LGHNA and CDR2 YSLEER. The V end was cut by 4 bases, the J end by 5 bases, with 14 bases between. The chain's CDR3 is CASSRRGGGETQYF. The CDR3 DNA sequence: TGCGCCAGCAGCCGAAGAGGGGGGGGCGAGACCCAGTACTTC.

This clone appeared a single time. This rearrangement joins TRBV27 to TRBJ1-4; D may be TRBD1 (6 bases). Germline V gives CDR1 MNHEY, CDR2 SMNVEV (reference sequence). Trimming cost V 6 bases and J 4 bases, with 12 bases left between them. The CDR3 spans 14 residues. The CDR3 coding sequence is TGTGCCAGCAGCTCCGGCAGGGGTAATGAAAAACTGTTTTTT. Residues: CASSSGRGNEKLFF.

The rearrangement uses TRBV30 and TRBJ2-7; a possible D gene is TRBD2 (5 bases). Germline V gives CDR1 GTSNPN, CDR2 SVGIG (reference sequence). Deletions cut 0 bases from V and 3 bases from J, with 18 bases between. This CDR3 contains 16 residues. The CDR3 bases are TGTGCCTGGAGTGTAGACCCAGACGGGAACTACTACGAGCAGTACTTC. Translation gives CAWSVDPDGNYYEQYF.

The rearrangement uses TRBV4-3 and TRBJ2-7, with D unclear. The germline CDR1 and CDR2 sequences are LGHNA and YSLEER. Trimming removed 0 bases from V and 4 bases from J, with 13 bases in between. CDR3 length: 15 residues. The CDR3 sequence is CASSQEVGFGYEQYF. DNA of the CDR3: TGCGCCAGCAGCCAAGAAGTGGGGTTCGGTTACGAGCAGTACTTC.

The V call is TRBV10-3, the J call TRBJ2-2; the D is unclear. The CDR3 length is 16 residues. Trimming pared 4 bases from V and 4 bases from J, leaving 16 bases between. Germline assignment: CDR1 ENHRY and CDR2 SYGVKD. CDR3 in amino acids: CAISGSPLDITGELFF. CDR3 DNA sequence: TGTGCCATCAGTGGATCGCCCCTTGATATCACCGGGGAGCTGTTTTTT.

The chain joins TRBV30 to TRBJ1-2, with TRBD1 as a possible D gene (6 bases). Germline V gene lookup returns CDR1 GTSNPN and CDR2 SVGIG (reference sequence). This CDR3 region has 13 residues. Trimming shortened V by 4 bases and J by 4 bases, and 13 bases separated the two germline ends. CDR3 protein: CAWKAGETYGYTF. DNA for the CDR3: TGTGCCTGGAAGGCAGGGGAAACCTATGGCTACACCTTC.

The V and J genes are TRBV30 and TRBJ2-7; D may be TRBD2 (6 bases). The CDR3 has 12 residues. The ends were cut back, 2 bases at V and 3 bases at J, with 8 bases in the middle. Germline V gene data show CDR1 as GTSNPN and CDR2 as SVGIG (reference sequence). CDR3 in amino acids: CAWSLTSYEQYF. The CDR3 nucleotides are TGTGCCTGGAGTCTGACTAGCTACGAGCAGTACTTC.

The chain combines TRBV7-9 with TRBJ2-1, with 7 bases fitting TRBD2. CDR1 and CDR2 (germline): SEHNR, FQNEAQ (reference sequence). There are 14 residues in the CDR3. Germline trimming cut 3 bases from V and 8 bases from J; bases unmatched to any gene: 7. This CDR3 is CASSLGGSIDEQFF. The CDR3 nucleotides read TGTGCCAGCAGCTTGGGCGGGAGTATCGATGAGCAGTTCTTC.

The chain recombines TRBV14 with TRBJ2-1; 7 bases match TRBD1. CDR1 and CDR2 from the germline V gene are SGHDN and FVKESK. The CDR3 extends over 17 amino acids. The junction had 11 bases not matched to a gene; V was cut back by 0 bases and J by 6 bases. The CDR3 nucleotides read TGTGCCAGCAGCCAAGATATAGGAACAGGGGCGCGCAATGAGCAGTTCTTC. It codes for CASSQDIGTGARNEQFF.

About this clone itself: The junction differs from germline at one of its ends, possibly a read error. The rearrangement uses TRBV6-1 and TRBJ1-2; D remains unclear. The germline CDR1 and CDR2 sequences are MNHNS and SASEGT. This CDR3 spans 12 amino acids. The CDR3 is CASSDWPYPSNF. The CDR3 coding sequence is TGTGCCAGCAGTGATTGGCCCTATCCATCCAACTTC.

The chain has TRBV7-2 and TRBJ1-6; the D is unclear. Trimming shortened V by 3 bases and J by 9 bases, and 9 bases separated the two germline ends. Germline CDR1 is SGHTA and CDR2 is FQGNSA. The CDR3 is made up of 13 amino acids. This CDR3 is CASSFGPTSPLHF. The DNA of the CDR3 is TGTGCCAGCAGCTTCGGTCCGACTTCACCCCTCCACTTT.

The chain combines TRBV5-8 with TRBJ1-5; possibly TRBD1 for D (5 bases). The CDR3 loop spans 13 amino acids. Trimming pared 2 bases from V and 10 bases from J, leaving 13 bases between. Germline V gene sequence: CDR1 SGHTS, CDR2 YDEGEE. The CDR3 DNA follows: TGTGCCAGCAGCTTATCAGGGACGACTCCCCAGCATTTT. Encoded protein: CASSLSGTTPQHF.

The chain couples TRBV4-1 to TRBJ2-4; TRBD2 might be the D (6 bases). The CDR3 totals 16 residues. Trimming took 2 bases from V and 7 from J, leaving 18 bases between them. Germline CDR1 and CDR2: MGHRA and YSYEKL. The CDR3 DNA is TGCGCCAGCAGCCAACCAGGACGGAGGGACGGGAACATTCAGTACTTC. This sequence encodes CASSQPGRRDGNIQYF.